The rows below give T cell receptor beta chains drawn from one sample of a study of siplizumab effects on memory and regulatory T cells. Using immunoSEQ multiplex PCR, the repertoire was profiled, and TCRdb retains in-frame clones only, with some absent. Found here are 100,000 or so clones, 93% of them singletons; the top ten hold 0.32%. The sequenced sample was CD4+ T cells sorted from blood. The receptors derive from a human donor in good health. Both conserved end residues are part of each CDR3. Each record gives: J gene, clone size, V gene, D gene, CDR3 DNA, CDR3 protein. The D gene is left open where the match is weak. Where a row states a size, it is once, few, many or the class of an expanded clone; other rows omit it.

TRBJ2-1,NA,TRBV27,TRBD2,TGTGCCAGAATCCCGAGAACTAGCGGGAGTTGGGATGAGCAGTTCTTC,CARIPRTSGSWDEQFF
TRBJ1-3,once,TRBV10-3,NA,TGTGCCATCAGTGAGGGAGGAAACACCATATATTTT,CAISEGGNTIYF
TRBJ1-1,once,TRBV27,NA,TGTGCCAGCAGCCCTCGGACAGCCCGCCCTGAAGCTTTCTTT,CASSPRTARPEAFF
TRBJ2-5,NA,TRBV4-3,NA,TGCGCCAGCAGCCAACTCCTTTGGGAGACCCAGTACTTC,CASSQLLWETQYF
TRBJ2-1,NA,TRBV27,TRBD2,TGTGCCAGCAGTTTTAGCGGGAGTACCTACAATGAGCAGTTCTTC,CASSFSGSTYNEQFF
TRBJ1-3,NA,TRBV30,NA,TGTGCCTGGAGTGGGTATTCTGGAAACACCATATATTTT,CAWSGYSGNTIYF
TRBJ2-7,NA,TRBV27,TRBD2,TGTGCCAGCAGTTCACTAGCGGCCTCCTACGAGCAGTACTTC,CASSSLAASYEQYF
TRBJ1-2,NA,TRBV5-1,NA,TGCGCCAGCAGCTTCACAGAGAACTATGGCTACACCTTC,CASSFTENYGYTF
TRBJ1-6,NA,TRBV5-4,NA,TGTGCCAGCAGCCGGGAGGGGCTGGATTCACCCCTCCACTTT,CASSREGLDSPLHF
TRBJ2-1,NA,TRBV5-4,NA,TGTGCGACAAGTCAGCAGGGGTCTTACAATGAGCAGTTCTTC,CATSQQGSYNEQFF
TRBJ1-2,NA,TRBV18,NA,TGTGCCAGCTCACCACCTGGGGCCCCCATCCCCTATGGCTACACCTTC,CASSPPGAPIPYGYTF
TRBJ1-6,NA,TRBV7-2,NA,TGTGCCAGCAGCCAAAAGGGTAGCTTTCGGGGCGTCAATTCACCCCTCCACTTT,CASSQKGSFRGVNSPLHF
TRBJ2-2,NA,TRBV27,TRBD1,TGTGCCAGCAGTATCCGACAGGGGCCCTACGCGAACACCGGGGAGCTGTTTTTT,CASSIRQGPYANTGELFF
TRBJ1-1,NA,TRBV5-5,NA,TGTGCCAGCAGCTTGCGTACAGTAACTGAAGCTTTCTTT,CASSLRTVTEAFF
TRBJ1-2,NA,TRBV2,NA,TGTGCCAGCAGTGAGCAGGGCCGCAACTATGGCTACACCTTC,CASSEQGRNYGYTF
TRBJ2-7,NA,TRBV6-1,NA,TGTGCCAGCAGTGAGGCCACGTCTAGGGTTCGCGCCTACGAGCAGTACTTC,CASSEATSRVRAYEQYF
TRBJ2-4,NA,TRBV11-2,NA,TGTGCCAGCAGCTTATTACGCAAAAACATTCAGTACTTC,CASSLLRKNIQYF
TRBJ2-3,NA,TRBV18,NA,TGTGCCAGCTCAACTTACACAGATACGCAGTATTTT,CASSTYTDTQYF
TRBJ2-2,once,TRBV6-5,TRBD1,TGTGCCAGCAGTTACTCCACAGGGGCGGACACCGGGGAGCTGTTTTTT,CASSYSTGADTGELFF
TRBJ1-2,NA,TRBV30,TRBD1,TGTGCCTGGAGTGGGACAGGAGCTAACTATGGCTACACCTTC,CAWSGTGANYGYTF
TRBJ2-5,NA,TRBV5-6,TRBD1,TGTGCCAGCAGCCTTCTAGGGACAGGGGTGATAGGCCAAGAGACCCAGTACTTC,CASSLLGTGVIGQETQYF
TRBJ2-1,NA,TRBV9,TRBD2,TGTGCCAGCAGCGGAGCGGGGGAGAGTGAGCAGTTCTTC,CASSGAGESEQFF
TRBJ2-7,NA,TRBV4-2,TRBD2,TGTGCCAGCAGCCAAGATAAAGCGGGGGGGTTATACGAGCAGTACTTC,CASSQDKAGGLYEQYF
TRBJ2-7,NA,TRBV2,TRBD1,TGTGCCAGCAGTGTCACGGGACAGGGGACCTACGAGCAGTACTTC,CASSVTGQGTYEQYF
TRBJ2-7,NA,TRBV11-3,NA,TGTGCCAGCAGCTTAGGGTTAAGGGGCCACGAGCAGTACTTC,CASSLGLRGHEQYF
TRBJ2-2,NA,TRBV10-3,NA,TGTGCCATCAGTGACGGGGAGGGGGCCAACACCGGGGAGCTGTTTTTT,CAISDGEGANTGELFF
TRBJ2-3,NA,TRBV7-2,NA,TGTGCCAGCAGCTTAATTATGGTGAATACGCAGTATTTT,CASSLIMVNTQYF
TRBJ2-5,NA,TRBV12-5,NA,TGTGCTAGTGGTGAACAGGGAGGAGAGACCCAGTACTTC,CASGEQGGETQYF
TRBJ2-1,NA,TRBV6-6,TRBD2,TGTGCCAGCAGTAGCCCGGGACTACCAACCTACAATGAGCAGTTCTTC,CASSSPGLPTYNEQFF
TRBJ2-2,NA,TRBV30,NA,TGTGCCTGGAGTGTAAAGGGTTGGGGCACCGGGGAGCTGTTTTTT,CAWSVKGWGTGELFF
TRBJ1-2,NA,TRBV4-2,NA,TGTGCCAGCAGCCAAGGTGCGCCAGGGTCCAGTTATAACTATGGCTACACCTTC,CASSQGAPGSSYNYGYTF
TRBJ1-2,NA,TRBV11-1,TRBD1,TGTGCCAGCAGCGTTGCCGGGACAGTCCCAAACTATGGCTACACCTTC,CASSVAGTVPNYGYTF
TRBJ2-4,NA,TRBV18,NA,TGTGCCAGCTCTCCCGGGCCCCGATCAAACATTCAGTACTTC,CASSPGPRSNIQYF
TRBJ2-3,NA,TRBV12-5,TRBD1,TGTGCTAGTGGTTTGGTACAGACAGGGGTGGGAGATACGCAGTATTTT,CASGLVQTGVGDTQYF
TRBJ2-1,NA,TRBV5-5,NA,TGTGCCAGCAGCTTGGGGCGACCCAATGAGCAGTTCTTC,CASSLGRPNEQFF
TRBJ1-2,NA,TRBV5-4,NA,TGTGCCAGCACCCGCGACAGCAATGGCTACACCTTC,CASTRDSNGYTF